These T cell receptor beta chains were read from a single sample in a study of early T cells in non-severe SARS-CoV-2 infection. One entry per CDR3 protein, called by TCRdb with MiXCR from the 5' RACE reads. The top ten hold roughly 3.5% of the sample, which has 60,000 to 70,000 distinct CDR3 sequences, around 5.7% seen once. This specimen was whole blood, taken at baseline. These receptors were taken from an adult who was a healthcare worker with PCR-confirmed SARS-CoV-2 infection or an uninfected control (not recorded which). Both conserved end residues are part of each CDR3. Each record gives: V gene, J gene, clone size, D gene, CDR3 DNA, CDR3 protein. A D gene is named only where the DNA matches it firmly. A clone size is listed for some rows: how often the clone was seen (once, few, many), or a class if it is expanded.

V gene: TRBV3-1
J gene: TRBJ2-5
clone size: -
D gene: -
CDR3 DNA: TGTGCCAGCAGCCGGCTCCTGCAGGGGCAAGAGACCCAGTACTTC
CDR3 protein: CASSRLLQGQETQYF

V gene: TRBV20-1
J gene: TRBJ2-4
clone size: many
D gene: TRBD1
CDR3 DNA: TGCAGTGCTAGAAAGGGGGCATGGAACATTCAGTACTTC
CDR3 protein: CSARKGAWNIQYF

V gene: TRBV9
J gene: TRBJ2-1
clone size: many
D gene: TRBD1
CDR3 DNA: TGTGCCAGCAGCGCAGAGGGACAGGGCGGTCTCAGCGAGCAGTTCTTC
CDR3 protein: CASSAEGQGGLSEQFF

V gene: TRBV6-6
J gene: TRBJ1-2
clone size: many
D gene: -
CDR3 DNA: TGTGCCAGCAGCCAGGCCGGGTGGGGGGATGGCTACACCTTC
CDR3 protein: CASSQAGWGDGYTF

V gene: TRBV20-1
J gene: TRBJ1-1
clone size: many
D gene: TRBD1
CDR3 DNA: TGCAGTGCGCCAGGACAGGGGGACAAAGCTTTCTTT
CDR3 protein: CSAPGQGDKAFF

V gene: TRBV12-3/TRBV12-4
J gene: TRBJ2-3
clone size: many
D gene: -
CDR3 DNA: TGTGCCAGCAGATCCACTGGGGGGCCGGATACGCAGTATTTT
CDR3 protein: CASRSTGGPDTQYF

V gene: TRBV18
J gene: TRBJ2-2
clone size: -
D gene: -
CDR3 DNA: TGTGCCAGCTCACCAGCGATGGAGACCGGGGAGCTGTTTTTT
CDR3 protein: CASSPAMETGELFF

V gene: TRBV5-1
J gene: TRBJ2-1
clone size: many
D gene: TRBD2
CDR3 DNA: TGCGCCAGCAGCTTGAGCGGGAGAGGAGACAATGAGCAGTTCTTC
CDR3 protein: CASSLSGRGDNEQFF

V gene: TRBV28
J gene: TRBJ2-7
clone size: many
D gene: -
CDR3 DNA: TGTGCCAGCAGTTTAGGGGTTGAGCAGTACTTC
CDR3 protein: CASSLGVEQYF

V gene: TRBV20-1
J gene: TRBJ1-5
clone size: many
D gene: TRBD1
CDR3 DNA: TGCAGTGCTGGGGACAGGGGGCATTATAGCAATCAGCCCCAGCATTTT
CDR3 protein: CSAGDRGHYSNQPQHF

V gene: TRBV29-1
J gene: TRBJ2-7
clone size: many
D gene: TRBD1
CDR3 DNA: TGCAGCGTTGAACAGGGGGCCTACGAGCAGTACTTC
CDR3 protein: CSVEQGAYEQYF

V gene: TRBV6-5
J gene: TRBJ1-1
clone size: many
D gene: TRBD1
CDR3 DNA: TGTGCCAGCAGTTACCGGACAGGGGCTATGAACACTGAAGCTTTCTTT
CDR3 protein: CASSYRTGAMNTEAFF

V gene: TRBV6-1
J gene: TRBJ1-1
clone size: few
D gene: -
CDR3 DNA: TGTGCCAGCGAATTAGACAGGAACACTGAAGCTTTCTTT
CDR3 protein: CASELDRNTEAFF

V gene: TRBV25-1
J gene: TRBJ2-7
clone size: few
D gene: -
CDR3 DNA: TGTGCCAGCAGTGAAGTGGGGGCTAGCGTCTACGAGCAGTACTTC
CDR3 protein: CASSEVGASVYEQYF

V gene: TRBV5-6
J gene: TRBJ1-2
clone size: few
D gene: -
CDR3 DNA: TGTGCCAGCAGCTTGCAGGCCTACTATGGCTACACCTTC
CDR3 protein: CASSLQAYYGYTF

V gene: TRBV20-1
J gene: TRBJ1-5
clone size: many
D gene: -
CDR3 DNA: TGCAGTGCTAGGGCCGGGAGAGGGGGTCAGCCCCAGCATTTT
CDR3 protein: CSARAGRGGQPQHF

V gene: TRBV9
J gene: TRBJ1-1
clone size: few
D gene: -
CDR3 DNA: TGTGCCAGCAGCGTATCACAGGAGAACACTGAAGCTTTCTTT
CDR3 protein: CASSVSQENTEAFF

V gene: TRBV7-9
J gene: TRBJ2-1
clone size: many
D gene: TRBD2
CDR3 DNA: TGTGCCAGCAGCCAGACAAAGGGGACTAGGAAAGTAATCCACAATGAGCAGTTCTTC
CDR3 protein: CASSQTKGTRKVIHNEQFF

V gene: TRBV5-5
J gene: TRBJ2-1
clone size: few
D gene: -
CDR3 DNA: TGTGCCAGCAGCTTCAGGGGCGTATGGAATGAGCAGTTCTTC
CDR3 protein: CASSFRGVWNEQFF

V gene: TRBV6-5
J gene: TRBJ2-6
clone size: many
D gene: -
CDR3 DNA: TGTGCCAGCAGTTACTCGGCCGGGGTTACTGGGGCCAACGTCCTGACTTTC
CDR3 protein: CASSYSAGVTGANVLTF

V gene: TRBV29-1
J gene: TRBJ1-6
clone size: few
D gene: TRBD1
CDR3 DNA: TGCAGCGTTGGGGACAGAAATGATTCACCCCTCCACTTT
CDR3 protein: CSVGDRNDSPLHF

V gene: TRBV7-8
J gene: TRBJ1-2
clone size: -
D gene: -
CDR3 DNA: TGTGCCAGCAGCCCTACAACAGGGCTCTATGGCTACACCTTC
CDR3 protein: CASSPTTGLYGYTF

V gene: TRBV4-1
J gene: TRBJ2-7
clone size: few
D gene: -
CDR3 DNA: TGCGCCAGCAGCCAAAGGGACTTTTCCTACGAGCAGTACTTC
CDR3 protein: CASSQRDFSYEQYF

V gene: TRBV6-1
J gene: TRBJ2-7
clone size: few
D gene: -
CDR3 DNA: TGTGCCAGCAGTGATAACCCCCTCAACTTC
CDR3 protein: CASSDNPLNF

V gene: TRBV4-3
J gene: TRBJ1-2
clone size: many
D gene: -
CDR3 DNA: TGCGCCAGCAGCCAAGATCCGGGTAGGGATATGAGCGGCTACACCTTC
CDR3 protein: CASSQDPGRDMSGYTF

V gene: TRBV12-3/TRBV12-4
J gene: TRBJ2-1
clone size: -
D gene: TRBD2
CDR3 DNA: TGTGCCAGCAGCATCTCTAGCGGGAGTAATGAGCAGTTCTTC
CDR3 protein: CASSISSGSNEQFF

V gene: TRBV4-1
J gene: TRBJ1-2
clone size: many
D gene: TRBD1
CDR3 DNA: TGCGCCAGCAGCCAAGTGACAGGGGATGGCTACACCTTC
CDR3 protein: CASSQVTGDGYTF